The 14 T cell receptor beta chains reported below all come from one sample, sequenced in a study of vaccination and CD4 T cells after COVID-19. Antigen specificity for these receptors is unknown. With the Oncomine TCR Beta short-read assay, DNA from cultured CD4+ T cells was sequenced. TCRdb recomputed calls from the PCR reads with MiXCR, one row per CDR3 protein. The table records about 12,000 distinct CDR3 sequences, 45% to 50% of them present only once. Stated treatment: roughly 10-day PBMC culture with coronavirus spike peptide pools or control peptides (ViraFEST assay). Source material: CD4+ T cells from blood, cultured in vitro. The receptors were sampled from a human donor who had recovered from COVID-19.

The chain uses TRBV7-8 and TRBJ1-3; a weak D match, TRBD1 (5 bases). The CDR3 consists of 17 residues. V shed 0 bases and J shed 5 bases, with 17 bases lying between them. The germline V gene has CDR1 SGHVS and CDR2 FQNEAQ. The CDR3 sequence: CASSLARVQGIRNTIYF. The CDR3 nucleotides read TGTGCCAGCAGCTTAGCGCGCGTTCAGGGAATTAGAAACACCATATATTTT.

This rearrangement joins TRBV27 to TRBJ1-2; 9 bases map to TRBD1. The trim removed 5 bases at V and 5 bases at J, leaving 12 bases unmatched. This CDR3 is built from 16 residues. From germline, CDR1 is MNHEY and CDR2 SMNVEV (reference sequence). For the CDR3, the DNA is TGTGCCAGCAGTCCCCAAACAGGGGGCGGGTTGTATGGCTACACCTTC. Amino acid sequence: CASSPQTGGGLYGYTF.

The rearrangement joins TRBV24-1 to TRBJ2-5; tentatively, D is TRBD1 (6 bases). The V gene lost 3 bases and the J gene lost 2 bases, with 15 bases spanning the gap. The CDR3 loop spans 16 amino acids. Looked up from germline, CDR1 is KGHDR and CDR2 is SFDVKD. CDR3: CATSDPGTSGQETQYF. CDR3 bases: TGTGCCACCAGTGATCCCGGGACATCCGGGCAAGAGACCCAGTACTTC.

The chain has TRBV6-1 and TRBJ2-7; tentative D call: TRBD2 (6 bases). CDR1 and CDR2 from the germline V gene are MNHNS and SASEGT. The V and J ends lost 5 bases and 0 bases respectively, with 14 bases between them. CDR3 size: 15 residues. CDR3 protein: CASSPGTRGSYEQYF. The DNA of the CDR3 is TGTGCCAGCAGTCCCGGGACTCGGGGCTCCTACGAGCAGTACTTC.

V and J are TRBV5-4 and TRBJ2-7; a weak D match, TRBD2 (5 bases). The germline V gene encodes CDR1 SGHNT and CDR2 YYREEE (reference sequence). The CDR3 is 14 amino acids. With 4 bases removed from V and 0 bases from J, the gap between germline ends came to 11 bases. CDR3 sequence: CASSPASPSYEQYF. In DNA, the CDR3 is TGTGCCAGCAGCCCCGCTAGCCCCTCCTACGAGCAGTACTTC.

The table lists this clonotype with a few counts. The V gene is TRBV6-1, the J gene TRBJ1-6; no definite D call. V was trimmed by 2 bases and J by 6 bases, leaving 8 bases between them. The germline V gene has CDR1 MNHNS and CDR2 SASEGT. The CDR3 contains 14 residues. The CDR3 loop is CASSETNTNSPLHF. Written as DNA, the CDR3 is TGTGCCAGCAGTGAAACAAATACTAATTCACCCCTCCACTTT.

This chain links TRBV5-1 with TRBJ2-2; D might be TRBD1 (7 bases). The CDR3 sequence is 14 residues long. The V gene lost 4 bases and the J gene lost 5 bases, with 12 bases spanning the gap. CDR1 is SGHRS and CDR2 is YFSETQ in the germline V gene. CDR3 sequence: CASSAGQRTGELFF. Here the CDR3 DNA reads TGCGCCAGCAGCGCGGGACAGAGAACCGGGGAGCTGTTTTTT.

This clonotype has more than one count but fewer than ten. CDR3 sequence (DNA): TGTGCCAGCAGTTACACAGGGAGGAATCAGCCCCAGCATTTT. Translating it yields CASSYTGRNQPQHF. This sequence joins TRBV27 and TRBJ1-5; perhaps TRBD1 as D (6 bases). Trimming removed 4 bases at V and 4 bases at J, with 11 bases between. The CDR3 has 14 amino acids. CDR1 MNHEY and CDR2 SMNVEV come from the germline V gene (reference sequence).

The chain employs TRBV19 and TRBJ1-5, with TRBD1 identical over 9 bases. V lost 5 bases and J lost 6; bases outside the gene matches: 11. Germline V gives CDR1 LNHDA, CDR2 SQIVND (reference sequence). CDR3 length: 16 residues. The CDR3 bases are TGTGCCAGTAGTTCTCAGGACAGGGGAATCCGTCAGCCCCAGCATTTT. It is translated as CASSSQDRGIRQPQHF.

The CDR3 region has the DNA TGTGCCAGCTCACCGACAGGAGTGAACACTGAAGCTTTCTTT. This gives the protein CASSPTGVNTEAFF. The genes are TRBV18 and TRBJ1-1; maybe TRBD1 (6 bases). V was cut by 3 bases and J by 0 bases, with 8 bases left in between. The CDR3 spans 14 residues. Germline V CDR1 and CDR2: KGHSH, LQKENI.

The CDR3 bases are TGTGCCAGCAGTTTGAGGGCCTACTACGAGCAGTACTTC. This codes for CASSLRAYYEQYF. V and J are TRBV27 and TRBJ2-7, with a possible D match to TRBD2 (5 bases). Trimming took 3 bases from V and 3 from J, leaving 9 bases between them. This CDR3 is built from 13 residues. Germline lookup yields CDR1 MNHEY and CDR2 SMNVEV (reference sequence).

This clonotype was seen a handful of times. The V call is TRBV20-1, the J call TRBJ2-4; the D gene is possibly TRBD1 (5 bases). The CDR3 totals 15 residues. V shed 5 bases and J shed 0 bases, with 14 bases lying between them. The germline gives CDR1 DFQATT, CDR2 SNEGSKA (reference sequence). CDR3 in DNA: TGCAGTGCTGGGCGACAGACATTAGCCAAAAACATTCAGTACTTC. Protein product: CSAGRQTLAKNIQYF.

V gene TRBV6-1 combines with J gene TRBJ2-5; D is undetermined. The CDR3 sequence is 15 residues long. V was trimmed by 0 bases and J by 5 bases, leaving 13 bases between them. The germline gives CDR1 MNHNS, CDR2 SASEGT. The CDR3 DNA sequence: TGTGCCAGCAGTGAAGCGCTTCCAGCCTGGGAGACCCAGTACTTC. Translation gives CASSEALPAWETQYF.

This clonotype turned up a few times. The chain has TRBV2 and TRBJ1-2; TRBD1 might be the D (5 bases). Germline V gene lookup returns CDR1 SNHLY and CDR2 FYNNEI. This CDR3 is built from 14 residues. V was pared by 7 bases and J by 1 base, with 13 bases between. The CDR3 spells CASKGPGLNYGYTF. The CDR3 bases are TGTGCCAGCAAGGGGCCAGGGCTTAACTATGGCTACACCTTC.